This is a list of T cell receptor beta chains from one sample in a study of CXCR3-negative and CXCR3-positive naive CD8 T cells. Each CDR3 protein gets one entry in TCRdb, which reprocessed the 5' RACE reads and gives no DNA. Across approximately 66,000 distinct CDR3 sequences, the top ten clones capture approximately 1.5% of the sample. Specimen: naive CXCR3- CD8+ T cells from blood. These receptor sequences come from a human donor in good health. Some clones in this sample may be carry-over from other donors' samples. Both conserved end residues are part of each CDR3. Not all rows give a size; the values are once, few, many and, for expanded clones, a class.

TRBJ2-3 NA TRBV6-4 CASSDQDDTDTQYF
TRBJ2-3 NA TRBV2 CASSGMSLAGDASTDTQYF
TRBJ2-3 medium-sized TRBV5-1 CASSLEEDTQYF
TRBJ2-7 NA TRBV7-3 CASSANLSPVEEQYF
TRBJ2-7 NA TRBV10-3 CAIREGGNEQYF
TRBJ2-7 NA TRBV28 CASSFADLSYEQYF
TRBJ2-1 NA TRBV11-2 CASSPLGTDLWNEQFF
TRBJ2-1 NA TRBV9 CASSPGGRSYNEQFF
TRBJ2-7 NA TRBV5-1 CASSNLLQGSYEQYF
TRBJ2-1 NA TRBV20-1 CSARLAGIEQFF
TRBJ2-7 NA TRBV5-1 CASSVQGGGSYEQYF
TRBJ1-5 NA TRBV10-3 CAISESSGSGQPQHF
TRBJ2-7 NA TRBV7-7 CASSRTSRFGSYEQYF
TRBJ2-7 NA TRBV2 CASSEPDRGGQYF
TRBJ2-3 NA TRBV15 CATSLRTSGVDTQYF
TRBJ2-3 NA TRBV6-5 CASSYPPGQGLDTQYF
TRBJ1-1 NA TRBV14 CASSQDAPGQYTEAFF
TRBJ2-7 NA TRBV29-1 CSVAPPNSYEQYF
TRBJ2-2 NA TRBV7-8 CASTPTEWGLNTGELFF
TRBJ1-1 NA TRBV4-1 CASSQEGLMNTEAFF
TRBJ2-7 NA TRBV29-1 CSVVGPNSYEQYF
TRBJ2-7 NA TRBV29-1 CSVHTGPYEQYF
TRBJ2-2 NA TRBV10-3 CAISETSGNTGELFF
TRBJ2-7 NA TRBV27 CASSLRDREPYEQYF
TRBJ2-1 NA TRBV27 CASSVSGGAGNEQFF
TRBJ2-1 NA TRBV9 CASSVVAGGMDNEQFF
TRBJ2-7 NA TRBV28 CASSDRLFNPGEQYF
TRBJ2-1 NA TRBV6-6 CASSYSRMRSTRPSYNEQFF
TRBJ1-2 NA TRBV28 CASSPPGQGIGYTF
TRBJ2-7 NA TRBV7-3 CASSLNPSYEQYF
TRBJ2-7 NA TRBV5-5 CASSFLDVFEQYF
TRBJ2-2 NA TRBV14 CASSQVNYGELFF
TRBJ1-5 NA TRBV7-6 CASSLWGDQPQHF
TRBJ2-1 NA TRBV7-9 CASSSSLGGLHEQFF
TRBJ2-7 NA TRBV4-3 CASSHQDRRAEQYF
TRBJ1-4 NA TRBV12-3/TRBV12-4 CASSNTGQPNEKLFF
TRBJ2-1 NA TRBV5-1 CASSPNGGGEQFF
TRBJ1-1 NA TRBV5-1 CASSLNGLNTEAFF
TRBJ1-1 NA TRBV7-6 CASSLAGYTEAFF
TRBJ2-7 NA TRBV28 CASSRTGGYEQYF
TRBJ2-7 NA TRBV28 CASRGQKYEQYF
TRBJ2-2 NA TRBV29-1 CSVSPGQGTGELFF
TRBJ2-3 NA TRBV15 CATSPLAGGMGTQYF